This T cell receptor beta chain is drawn from a study of blood T cell repertoires in COVID-19. For the study at large: T cells, B-cell-depleted T cells, or PBMCs provided the cDNA or gDNA that served as material.

V shed 6 bases and J shed 4 bases, with 18 bases lying between them. The CDR3 extends over 15 amino acids. Germline V gene lookup returns CDR1 MNHEY and CDR2 SMNVEV (reference sequence). This clone was observed a handful of times. In the source study's methods: Estimation of nucleated cell counts was performed using reference gene primer amplification. The method was immunoSEQ multiplex PCR; TCRdb's version includes in-frame clones alone and lacks a portion of them. V and J calls and clone size are given by that table; D and trimming were obtained from the DNA. The sample records approximately 350,000 clones, 80% to 90% being singletons.

The V call is TRBV27, the J call TRBJ1-1, with unresolved D. Sequencing was performed on PBMCs or T cells enriched from blood (not recorded which). This sequence was found in a man aged 18 to 29 who had recovered from COVID-19. CDR3 DNA sequence: TGTGCCAGCAGATCCTTCGAGAGAGGCGCCACTGAAGCTTTCTTT. This encodes CASRSFERGATEAFF.